These T cell receptor beta chains were read from a single sample in a study of cytomegalovirus exposure and HLA in healthy donors. Produced via immunoSEQ multiplex PCR; TCRdb's table is partial and in-frame only. Of around 150,000 clones listed, around 79% are singletons. Source material: PBMCs. Receptors originate from a woman aged 45-65 years in good health and CMV-seropositive. The CDR3 runs from the conserved cysteine through the conserved F or W. Each record gives: CDR3 length, V gene, D gene, clone size, J gene, CDR3 protein, CDR3 DNA. A D gene is named only where the DNA matches it firmly. A clone size is listed for some rows: how often the clone was seen (once, few, many), or a class if it is expanded.

>15|TRBV21-1|NA|NA|TRBJ2-5
CASSARQGAVETQYF
TGTGCCAGCAGCGCCCGACAGGGGGCTGTAGAGACCCAGTACTTC
>17|TRBV19|TRBD1|NA|TRBJ2-2
CASSTYGQGASSGELFF
TGTGCCAGTAGTACCTACGGACAGGGGGCTAGTAGCGGGGAGCTGTTTTTT
>16|TRBV5-4|TRBD1|NA|TRBJ2-1
CASSPGTGVAYNEQFF
TGTGCCAGCAGCCCTGGGACAGGGGTAGCCTACAATGAGCAGTTCTTC
>14|TRBV29-1|TRBD1|NA|TRBJ2-5
CSGRPGQGAKTQYF
TGCAGTGGACGCCCGGGACAGGGGGCGAAGACCCAGTACTTC
>13|TRBV13|TRBD1|NA|TRBJ1-2
CASSLWTGDGYTF
TGTGCCAGCAGCCTGTGGACAGGGGATGGCTACACCTTC
>16|TRBV5-4|TRBD1|NA|TRBJ2-7
CASSLGMSTGGNEQYF
TGTGCCAGCAGCTTAGGTATGTCGACAGGGGGCAACGAGCAGTACTTC
>14|TRBV6-4|NA|NA|TRBJ2-2
CASRPQGHTGELFF
TGTGCCAGCAGACCTCAGGGTCACACCGGGGAGCTGTTTTTT
>16|TRBV9|TRBD2|NA|TRBJ2-1
CASSVAGSGRMREQFF
TGTGCCAGCAGCGTAGCTGGTAGCGGGAGAATGCGTGAGCAGTTCTTC
>16|TRBV7-8|NA|NA|TRBJ1-3
CASSLREGSSGNTIYF
TGTGCCAGCAGCTTAAGGGAGGGGAGCTCTGGAAACACCATATATTTT
>13|TRBV7-8|NA|NA|TRBJ1-2
CASSFGGGYGYTF
TGTGCCAGCAGCTTCGGGGGGGGTTATGGCTACACCTTC
>13|TRBV10-1|NA|NA|TRBJ1-1
CASSDLAGDEAFF
TGCGCCAGCAGTGACCTGGCAGGGGATGAAGCTTTCTTT
>16|TRBV2|TRBD2|NA|TRBJ2-7
CASRSGLAGLLDEQYF
TGTGCCAGCAGATCGGGACTAGCGGGTCTCTTGGACGAGCAGTACTTC
>14|TRBV6-6|TRBD1|NA|TRBJ2-1
CASTGQGAYNEQFF
TGTGCCAGCACCGGACAGGGGGCCTACAATGAGCAGTTCTTC
>11|TRBV2|TRBD1|few|TRBJ1-1
CASSWDRKAFF
TGTGCCAGCAGTTGGGACAGGAAAGCTTTCTTT
>15|TRBV2|NA|NA|TRBJ2-1
CASSPQVLSYNEQFF
TGTGCCAGCAGCCCACAGGTCCTCTCCTACAATGAGCAGTTCTTC
>16|TRBV4-2|TRBD1|NA|TRBJ2-5
CASSQGGVGGRETQYF
TGTGCCAGCAGCCAAGGTGGGGTAGGGGGCCGGGAGACCCAGTACTTC
>14|TRBV9|NA|NA|TRBJ2-7
CASSVHSSSREQYF
TGTGCCAGCAGCGTACATTCTTCTAGTCGCGAGCAGTACTTC
>15|TRBV5-1|TRBD2|once|TRBJ2-3
CASSFSGGGLDTQYF
TGCGCCAGCAGCTTTAGCGGGGGGGGTCTAGATACGCAGTATTTT
>15|TRBV7-2|TRBD1|NA|TRBJ2-7
CASSLRQGAPYEQYF
TGTGCCAGCAGCCTAAGACAGGGAGCACCCTACGAGCAGTACTTC
>14|TRBV11-2|NA|NA|TRBJ2-6
CASSLLSGANVLTF
TGTGCCAGCAGCTTACTCTCTGGGGCCAACGTCCTGACTTTC
>14|TRBV6-1|NA|few|TRBJ1-1
CASSEAEGNTEAFF
TGTGCCAGCAGTGAAGCGGAGGGGAACACTGAAGCTTTCTTT
>15|TRBV6-5|NA|NA|TRBJ2-5
CASSPTRTVQETQYF
TGTGCCAGCAGTCCCACAAGGACAGTCCAAGAGACCCAGTACTTC
>14|TRBV5-1|NA|once|TRBJ1-1
CASSLAAPGTEAFF
TGCGCCAGCAGCTTGGCGGCTCCGGGAACTGAAGCTTTCTTT
>13|TRBV19|NA|NA|TRBJ1-2
CASSRDFTRGYTF
TGTGCCAGTAGTAGGGACTTCACCCGGGGCTACACCTTC
>19|TRBV5-1|NA|NA|TRBJ1-4
CASSLGQPRDFATNEKLFF
TGCGCCAGCAGCTTGGGACAGCCGAGGGACTTTGCAACTAATGAAAAACTGTTTTTT
>14|TRBV6-5|NA|NA|TRBJ1-1
CASSSTVMNTEAFF
TGTGCCAGCAGTTCGACTGTCATGAACACTGAAGCTTTCTTT
>14|TRBV27|TRBD1|NA|TRBJ1-5
CASSLWSGGQPQHF
TGTGCCAGCAGTTTATGGTCAGGGGGTCAGCCCCAGCATTTT
>15|TRBV2|TRBD1|NA|TRBJ1-6
CAGADTGTGNSPLHF
TGTGCCGGCGCCGATACCGGGACAGGCAATTCACCCCTCCACTTT
>13|TRBV19|NA|NA|TRBJ2-2
CASSSRNTGELFF
TGTGCCAGTAGTTCTCGGAACACCGGGGAGCTGTTTTTT
>15|TRBV18|TRBD2|NA|TRBJ2-1
CASSPRASGDNEQFF
TGTGCCAGCTCACCCCGGGCTAGCGGGGACAATGAGCAGTTCTTC
>14|TRBV29-1|TRBD2|NA|TRBJ2-1
CSARTSGEYNEQFF
TGCAGCGCAAGGACTAGCGGAGAATACAATGAGCAGTTCTTC
>13|TRBV10-3|TRBD2|NA|TRBJ2-1
CAISSGNYNEQFF
TGTGCCATCTCTAGCGGGAACTACAATGAGCAGTTCTTC
>14|TRBV5-1|TRBD1|NA|TRBJ1-2
CASSPPGRGYGYTF
TGCGCCAGCAGCCCCCCGGGCAGGGGGTATGGCTACACCTTC
>12|TRBV5-6|TRBD2|NA|TRBJ2-7
CASSRDYYEQYF
TGTGCCAGCAGCCGGGACTACTACGAGCAGTACTTC
>15|TRBV6-6|TRBD1|NA|TRBJ2-3
CASSPGTGGTDTQYF
TGTGCCAGCAGCCCCGGGACAGGGGGGACAGATACGCAGTATTTT
>15|TRBV6-5|TRBD2|few|TRBJ2-7
CASSPTSGNMYEQYF
TGTGCCAGCAGTCCTACTAGCGGGAATATGTACGAGCAGTACTTC
>15|TRBV7-2|TRBD2|NA|TRBJ2-5
CASSTTPGLAETQYF
TGTGCCAGCAGCACCACCCCGGGACTAGCTGAGACCCAGTACTTC
>14|TRBV27|TRBD1|NA|TRBJ1-1
CASSRTGRDTEAFF
TGTGCCAGCAGTAGGACAGGGCGGGATACTGAAGCTTTCTTT
>12|TRBV6-6|TRBD1|NA|TRBJ2-7
CASTDRDYEQYF
TGTGCCAGCACTGACAGGGACTACGAGCAGTACTTC
>14|TRBV7-9|NA|NA|TRBJ1-6
CASSSTGYNSPLHF
TGTGCCAGCAGCTCGACAGGATATAATTCACCCCTCCACTTT
>16|TRBV6-5|NA|NA|TRBJ1-5
CASSYSSQGGDQPQHF
TGTGCCAGCAGTTACTCGTCCCAGGGTGGCGATCAGCCCCAGCATTTT
>16|TRBV5-1|NA|NA|TRBJ2-2
CASRPIEQGDTGELFF
TGCGCCAGCAGACCCATAGAACAGGGAGACACCGGGGAGCTGTTTTTT
>15|TRBV28|TRBD2|NA|TRBJ2-1
CASSYPTSGNNEQFF
TGTGCCAGCAGCTATCCGACTAGCGGGAACAATGAGCAGTTCTTC
>13|TRBV10-3|NA|NA|TRBJ2-3
CAISSRGTDTQYF
TGTGCCATCAGCTCCCGAGGCACAGATACGCAGTATTTT
>15|TRBV6-5|NA|NA|TRBJ2-5
CASSYTTGYQETQYF
TGTGCCAGCAGTTACACTACAGGGTACCAAGAGACCCAGTACTTC